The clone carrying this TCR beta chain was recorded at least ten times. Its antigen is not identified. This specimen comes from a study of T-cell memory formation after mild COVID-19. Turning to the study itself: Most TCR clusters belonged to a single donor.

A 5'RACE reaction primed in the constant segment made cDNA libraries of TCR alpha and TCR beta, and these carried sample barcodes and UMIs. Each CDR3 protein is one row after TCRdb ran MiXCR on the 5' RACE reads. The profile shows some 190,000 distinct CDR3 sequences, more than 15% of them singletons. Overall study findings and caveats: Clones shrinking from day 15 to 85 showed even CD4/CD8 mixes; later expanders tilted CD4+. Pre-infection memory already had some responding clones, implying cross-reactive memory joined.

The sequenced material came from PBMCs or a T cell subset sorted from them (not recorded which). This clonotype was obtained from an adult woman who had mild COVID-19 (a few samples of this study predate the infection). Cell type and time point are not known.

This CDR3 is CASSSRQREGVRTDTQYF. In DNA, the CDR3 is TGTGCCAGCAGCTCCCGACAGCGGGAGGGTGTTCGAACAGATACGCAGTATTTT. V is TRBV7-2 and J is TRBJ2-3, with 10 bases aligning to TRBD2. The V gene's germline CDR1 is SGHTA and CDR2 FQGNSA. V was pared by 4 bases and J by 3 bases, with 13 bases of the junction left unmatched. The CDR3 covers 18 residues. The full variable domain, its missing parts supplied by reference TRBV7-2 and TRBJ2-3, is GAGVSQSPSNKVTEKGKDVELRCDPISGHTALYWYRQSLGQGLEFLIYFQGNSAPDKSGLPSDRFSAERTGGSVSTLTIQRTQQEDSAVYLCASSSRQREGVRTDTQYFGPGTRLTVL.